The subject of this entry is one T cell receptor (beta chain). Germline-derived CDR1 and CDR2 are DFQATT and SNEGSKA (reference sequence). CDR3 length equals 9 residues. V dropped 3 bases and J dropped 8 bases, with 4 bases sitting between them. Data came from immunoSEQ multiplex PCR; TCRdb stores just in-frame clones and leaves some out. This table has approximately 92,000 clones, 92% appearing once. This sample was taken from a study of T cell changes during pregnancy in multiple sclerosis. Here the sequenced sample was peripheral blood, taken in the first trimester of pregnancy. The sequence came from a female donor with multiple sclerosis, enrolled in a pregnancy study. The rearrangement links TRBV20-1 to TRBJ1-2; D ambiguous. The CDR3 is CSARLGYTF. The CDR3 nucleotides are TGCAGTGCTAGGTTAGGCTACACCTTC.